Described below is a single TCR beta chain sequence and its context. The CDR3 totals 13 residues. Deletions cut 3 bases from V and 4 bases from J, with 7 bases between. Germline CDR1 is MNHNS and CDR2 is SASEGT. This entry comes from a study of T cell responses to AZD1222 COVID-19 vaccine. The method was immunoSEQ multiplex PCR; TCRdb's version includes in-frame clones alone and lacks a portion of them. The table lists some 98,000 clones, around 84% of them singletons. The TCR comes from an adult who received the AZD1222 COVID-19 vaccine. Material: peripheral blood, obtained 28 days after the second AZD1222 dose. The chain is built from TRBV6-1 and TRBJ1-5; D possibly corresponds to TRBD1 (6 bases). CDR3 DNA: TGTGCCAGCAGTGATACAGGGAATCAGCCCCAGCATTTT. Translating it yields CASSDTGNQPQHF.